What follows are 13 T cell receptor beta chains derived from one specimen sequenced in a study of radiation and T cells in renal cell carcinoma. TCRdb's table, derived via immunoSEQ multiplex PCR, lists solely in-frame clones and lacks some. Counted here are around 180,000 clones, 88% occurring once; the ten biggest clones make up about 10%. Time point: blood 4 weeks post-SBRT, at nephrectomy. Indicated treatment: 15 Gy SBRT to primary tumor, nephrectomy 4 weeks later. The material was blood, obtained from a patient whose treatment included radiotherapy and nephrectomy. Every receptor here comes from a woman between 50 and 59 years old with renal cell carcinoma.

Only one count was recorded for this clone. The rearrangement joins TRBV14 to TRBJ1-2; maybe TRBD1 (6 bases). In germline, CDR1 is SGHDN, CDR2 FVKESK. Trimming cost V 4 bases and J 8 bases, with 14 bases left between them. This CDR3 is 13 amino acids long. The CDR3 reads CASSPTQGTGYTF. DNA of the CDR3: TGTGCCAGCAGCCCCACACAGGGAACCGGCTACACCTTC.

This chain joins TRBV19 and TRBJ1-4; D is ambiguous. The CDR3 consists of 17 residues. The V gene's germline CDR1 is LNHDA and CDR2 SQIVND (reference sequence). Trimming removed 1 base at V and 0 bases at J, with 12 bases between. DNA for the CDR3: TGTGCCAGTAGTATAGCCCATGAGCCGTCAACTAATGAAAAACTGTTTTTT. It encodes CASSIAHEPSTNEKLFF. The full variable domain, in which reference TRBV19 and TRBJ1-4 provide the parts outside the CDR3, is DGGITQSPKYLFRKEGQNVTLSCEQNLNHDAMYWYRQDPGQGLRLIYYSQIVNDFQKGDIAEGYSVSREKKESFPLTVTSAQKNPTAFYLCASSIAHEPSTNEKLFFGSGTQLSVL.

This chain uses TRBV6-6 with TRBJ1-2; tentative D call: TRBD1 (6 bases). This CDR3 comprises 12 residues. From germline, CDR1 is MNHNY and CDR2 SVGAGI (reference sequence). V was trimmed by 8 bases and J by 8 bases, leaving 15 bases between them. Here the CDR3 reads CASARGGEGYTF. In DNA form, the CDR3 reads TGTGCCAGCGCGAGAGGGGGTGAGGGCTACACCTTC.

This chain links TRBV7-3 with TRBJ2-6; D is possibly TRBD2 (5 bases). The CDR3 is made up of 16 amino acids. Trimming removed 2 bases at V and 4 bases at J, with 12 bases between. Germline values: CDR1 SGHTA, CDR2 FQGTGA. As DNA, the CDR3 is TGTGCCAGCAGCTTAGGCTGGGGAGCCGGGGCCAACGTCCTGACTTTC. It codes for CASSLGWGAGANVLTF.

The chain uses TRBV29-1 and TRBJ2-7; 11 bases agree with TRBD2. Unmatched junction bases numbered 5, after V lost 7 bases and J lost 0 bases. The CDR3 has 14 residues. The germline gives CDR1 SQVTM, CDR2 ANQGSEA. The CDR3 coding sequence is TGCAGCGCCGGACTAGCGGGCAACTCCTACGAGCAGTACTTC. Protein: CSAGLAGNSYEQYF.

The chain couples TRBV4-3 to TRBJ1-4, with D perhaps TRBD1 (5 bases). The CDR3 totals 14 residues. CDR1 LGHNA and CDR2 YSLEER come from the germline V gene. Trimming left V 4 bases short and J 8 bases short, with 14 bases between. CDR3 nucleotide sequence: TGCGCCAGCAGCCGAGACAGATTCGACGAAAAACTGTTTTTT. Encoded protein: CASSRDRFDEKLFF.

The CDR3 DNA reads TGCGCCAGCAGCTCCGGGACAGGGAGGGCACAAGAGACCCAGTACTTC. This codes for CASSSGTGRAQETQYF. The genes are TRBV5-1 and TRBJ2-5, with 9 positions matching TRBD1. The V gene's germline CDR1 is SGHRS and CDR2 YFSETQ. The CDR3 covers 16 residues. The J segment lost 2 bases and the V segment lost 3 bases, leaving 8 bases of the junction unmatched.

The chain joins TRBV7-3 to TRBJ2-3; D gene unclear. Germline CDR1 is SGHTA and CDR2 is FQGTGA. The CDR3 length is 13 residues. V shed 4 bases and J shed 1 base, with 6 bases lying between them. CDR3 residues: CASSSEGTDTQYF. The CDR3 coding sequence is TGTGCCAGCAGCTCGGAAGGCACAGATACGCAGTATTTT.

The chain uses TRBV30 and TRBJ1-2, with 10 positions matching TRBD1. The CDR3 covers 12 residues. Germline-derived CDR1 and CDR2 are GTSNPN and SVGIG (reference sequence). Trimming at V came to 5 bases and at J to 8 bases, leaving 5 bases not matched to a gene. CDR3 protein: CAWDRGLGGYTF. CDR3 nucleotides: TGTGCCTGGGACAGGGGGCTAGGGGGCTACACCTTC.

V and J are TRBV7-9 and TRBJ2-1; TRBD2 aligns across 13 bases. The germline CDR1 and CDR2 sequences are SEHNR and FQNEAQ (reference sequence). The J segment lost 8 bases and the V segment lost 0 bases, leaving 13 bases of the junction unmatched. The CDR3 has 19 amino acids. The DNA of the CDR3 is TGTGCCAGCAGCTTAGCGCGACCCAAGACTAGCGGGGGGAGGTATGAGCAGTTCTTC. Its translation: CASSLARPKTSGGRYEQFF.

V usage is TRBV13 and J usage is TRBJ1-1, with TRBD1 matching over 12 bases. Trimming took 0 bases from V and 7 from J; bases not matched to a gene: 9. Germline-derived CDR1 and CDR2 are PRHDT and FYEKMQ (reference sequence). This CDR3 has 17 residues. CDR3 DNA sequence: TGTGCCAGCAGCTTAGGCCGCGGGACAGGGGGCGGAGGTGAAGCTTTCTTT. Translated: CASSLGRGTGGGGEAFF. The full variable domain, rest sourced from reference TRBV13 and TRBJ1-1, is AAGVIQSPRHLIKEKRETATLKCYPIPRHDTVYWYQQGPGQDPQFLISFYEKMQSDKGSIPDRFSAQQFSDYHSELNMSSLELGDSALYFCASSLGRGTGGGGEAFFGQGTRLTVV.

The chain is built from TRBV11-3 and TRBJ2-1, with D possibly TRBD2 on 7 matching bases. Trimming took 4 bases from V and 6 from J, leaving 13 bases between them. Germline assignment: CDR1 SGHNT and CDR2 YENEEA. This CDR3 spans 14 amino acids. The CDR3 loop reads CASSSLGGLNEQFF. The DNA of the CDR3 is TGTGCCAGCAGCTCCTTGGGGGGGCTCAATGAGCAGTTCTTC.

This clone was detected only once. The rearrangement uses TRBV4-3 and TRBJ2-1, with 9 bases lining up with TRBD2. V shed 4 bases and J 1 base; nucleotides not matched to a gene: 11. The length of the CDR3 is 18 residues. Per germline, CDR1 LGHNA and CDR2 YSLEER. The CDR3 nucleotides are TGCGCCAGCAGCCGATATTATAGCGGGGGAGGGTCCTACAATGAGCAGTTCTTC. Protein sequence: CASSRYYSGGGSYNEQFF.